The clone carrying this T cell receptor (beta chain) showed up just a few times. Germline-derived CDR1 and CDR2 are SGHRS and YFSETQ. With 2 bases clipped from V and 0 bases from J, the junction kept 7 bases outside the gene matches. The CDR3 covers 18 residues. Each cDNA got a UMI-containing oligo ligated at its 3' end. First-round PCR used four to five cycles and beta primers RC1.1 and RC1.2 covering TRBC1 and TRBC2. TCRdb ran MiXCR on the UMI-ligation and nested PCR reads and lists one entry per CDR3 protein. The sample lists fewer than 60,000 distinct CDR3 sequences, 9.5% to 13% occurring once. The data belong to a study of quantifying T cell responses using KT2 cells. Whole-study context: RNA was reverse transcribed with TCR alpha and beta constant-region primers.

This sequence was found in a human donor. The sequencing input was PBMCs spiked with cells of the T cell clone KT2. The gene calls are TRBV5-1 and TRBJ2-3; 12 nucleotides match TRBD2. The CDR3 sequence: CASSFQTSGGLSTDTQYF. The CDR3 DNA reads TGCGCCAGCAGCTTCCAGACTAGCGGGGGCCTAAGCACAGATACGCAGTATTTT.